These T cell receptor beta chains were read from a single sample in a study of human CD8 memory T cell subsets. Following a re-call of the 5' RACE reads, TCRdb has one entry per CDR3 protein and lacks DNA. Here the sample table reports roughly 5,000 distinct CDR3 sequences. The specimen was CD8+ T cells from PBMCs. Receptors originate from a human donor in good health. Each CDR3 is given with its conserved first and last residue. The order of the fields is clone size, J gene, V gene, CDR3 protein. Part of the rows lack a size; the others show once, few, many or a class for expanded clones.

clone size: medium-sized
J gene: TRBJ2-7
V gene: TRBV2
CDR3 protein: CAISDKSYEQYF

clone size: .
J gene: TRBJ2-5
V gene: TRBV2
CDR3 protein: CASDRGETQYF

clone size: .
J gene: TRBJ1-1
V gene: TRBV11-2
CDR3 protein: CASSSRQGDTEAFF

clone size: large
J gene: TRBJ2-2
V gene: TRBV3-1
CDR3 protein: CASSQDGGTSVTGELFF

clone size: .
J gene: TRBJ2-1
V gene: TRBV7-2
CDR3 protein: CASSLSSGRARNEQFF

clone size: .
J gene: TRBJ2-1
V gene: TRBV4-2
CDR3 protein: CASSQEDRPHEQFF

clone size: .
J gene: TRBJ1-2
V gene: TRBV12-3/TRBV12-4
CDR3 protein: CASNLGGQTYGYTF

clone size: .
J gene: TRBJ2-1
V gene: TRBV5-6
CDR3 protein: CASSLEARNSYNELFF

clone size: .
J gene: TRBJ2-1
V gene: TRBV28
CDR3 protein: CASRGGLSSYNEQFF

clone size: medium-sized
J gene: TRBJ1-1
V gene: TRBV19
CDR3 protein: CASSIGRNTEAFF

clone size: medium-sized
J gene: TRBJ1-5
V gene: TRBV11-2
CDR3 protein: CASRRDGSNQPQHF

clone size: .
J gene: TRBJ2-7
V gene: TRBV7-9
CDR3 protein: CASSSSGLSYEQYF

clone size: .
J gene: TRBJ1-2
V gene: TRBV10-3
CDR3 protein: CAISGTATGESDGYTF

clone size: .
J gene: TRBJ2-2
V gene: TRBV12-3/TRBV12-4
CDR3 protein: CAWPGGPGELFF

clone size: .
J gene: TRBJ2-1
V gene: TRBV2
CDR3 protein: CASSIGNEQFF

clone size: .
J gene: TRBJ1-6
V gene: TRBV6-6
CDR3 protein: CASRVVRSSYNSPLHF

clone size: .
J gene: TRBJ2-5
V gene: TRBV7-9
CDR3 protein: CASSFSSELYQETQYF

clone size: .
J gene: TRBJ2-3
V gene: TRBV2
CDR3 protein: CASSPGRQGADTQYF

clone size: .
J gene: TRBJ2-3
V gene: TRBV9
CDR3 protein: CASSVGNRGSDTQYF

clone size: .
J gene: TRBJ1-2
V gene: TRBV7-2
CDR3 protein: CASSLDFETAGGGSKGYTF

clone size: .
J gene: TRBJ1-1
V gene: TRBV19
CDR3 protein: CASSPTNRGTTEAFF

clone size: .
J gene: TRBJ2-7
V gene: TRBV20-1
CDR3 protein: CSGGSGYEQYF

clone size: medium-sized
J gene: TRBJ2-1
V gene: TRBV29-1
CDR3 protein: CSVESGNEQFF

clone size: .
J gene: TRBJ2-5
V gene: TRBV7-9
CDR3 protein: CASSPRAQETQYF

clone size: .
J gene: TRBJ2-2
V gene: TRBV5-6
CDR3 protein: CASSQTRNTGELFF

clone size: .
J gene: TRBJ2-3
V gene: TRBV6-5
CDR3 protein: CASSITAGAIPTDTQYF

clone size: .
J gene: TRBJ1-1
V gene: TRBV14
CDR3 protein: CASSLLGGGFTEAFF

clone size: .
J gene: TRBJ1-5
V gene: TRBV30
CDR3 protein: CAWSVTGQGQPQHF

clone size: .
J gene: TRBJ1-5
V gene: TRBV4-3
CDR3 protein: CASSQGTGNFGNQPQHF

clone size: .
J gene: TRBJ1-6
V gene: TRBV7-8
CDR3 protein: CASSLAPEAESSYNSPLHF

clone size: .
J gene: TRBJ2-3
V gene: TRBV18
CDR3 protein: CASSPPGLAGPTDTQYF

clone size: .
J gene: TRBJ2-1
V gene: TRBV10-3
CDR3 protein: CAISESKRGHNEQFF

clone size: .
J gene: TRBJ2-3
V gene: TRBV20-1
CDR3 protein: CSATGNLSTDTQYF

clone size: medium-sized
J gene: TRBJ2-3
V gene: TRBV28
CDR3 protein: CASSWTGGSDTQYF

clone size: .
J gene: TRBJ2-7
V gene: TRBV7-6
CDR3 protein: CASSLGSRPTNEQYF

clone size: .
J gene: TRBJ1-1
V gene: TRBV4-1
CDR3 protein: CASRRDSSFGAFF

clone size: .
J gene: TRBJ2-5
V gene: TRBV7-8
CDR3 protein: CASSPLSGEIRETQYF

clone size: .
J gene: TRBJ1-1
V gene: TRBV9
CDR3 protein: CASSVAGFTEAFF

clone size: .
J gene: TRBJ2-4
V gene: TRBV20-1
CDR3 protein: CSASPELAKNIQYF

clone size: .
J gene: TRBJ1-3
V gene: TRBV28
CDR3 protein: CASSSDPARGNTIYF

clone size: .
J gene: TRBJ2-5
V gene: TRBV11-2
CDR3 protein: CASSSRRPPDQETQYF

clone size: .
J gene: TRBJ2-1
V gene: TRBV27
CDR3 protein: CASSGGNEQFF

clone size: medium-sized
J gene: TRBJ2-1
V gene: TRBV9
CDR3 protein: CASSVSGGRSNEQFF

clone size: medium-sized
J gene: TRBJ2-2
V gene: TRBV5-6
CDR3 protein: CASSLSGGFLELFF

clone size: medium-sized
J gene: TRBJ2-7
V gene: TRBV20-1
CDR3 protein: CSASSLSHLAYEQYF

clone size: .
J gene: TRBJ2-1
V gene: TRBV4-1
CDR3 protein: CASSQEGTSTGEQFF

clone size: .
J gene: TRBJ1-4
V gene: TRBV27
CDR3 protein: CASSGRGQDEKLFF

clone size: .
J gene: TRBJ1-1
V gene: TRBV12-3/TRBV12-4
CDR3 protein: CASSFSEGTEAFF

clone size: .
J gene: TRBJ2-3
V gene: TRBV5-1
CDR3 protein: CASSAGTALTDTQYF

clone size: medium-sized
J gene: TRBJ2-5
V gene: TRBV12-3/TRBV12-4
CDR3 protein: CASSFKRGGGETQYF

clone size: .
J gene: TRBJ1-1
V gene: TRBV6-6
CDR3 protein: CASIPGVDTEAFF

clone size: hyperexpanded
J gene: TRBJ2-5
V gene: TRBV12-3/TRBV12-4
CDR3 protein: CASSLPEGETQYF

clone size: .
J gene: TRBJ1-1
V gene: TRBV20-1
CDR3 protein: CSATGSPESTEAFF

clone size: .
J gene: TRBJ2-1
V gene: TRBV7-8
CDR3 protein: CASSTKTSGRALSSYNEQFF

clone size: medium-sized
J gene: TRBJ1-2
V gene: TRBV6-5
CDR3 protein: CASSPQGGNDGYTF

clone size: large
J gene: TRBJ2-7
V gene: TRBV4-3
CDR3 protein: CASSRSSGSEQYF

clone size: .
J gene: TRBJ2-4
V gene: TRBV7-2
CDR3 protein: CASSPDRGENIQYF